Described below is a single T cell receptor (beta chain) sequence and its context. Its antigen is not identified. This record comes from a study of CD8 T cells in ankylosing spondylitis. Quantitative 5'-RACE with molecular barcodes produced the TCR beta libraries. TCRdb re-derived calls from the 5' RACE reads in MiXCR, one entry per CDR3 protein. The repertoire consists of some 800,000 distinct CDR3 sequences, with approximately 12% occurring once and the leading ten covering roughly 0.51%. There are 12 residues in the CDR3. Broader study findings: Peripheral blood held disease-linked clones only at relatively low frequency, and these were CD8+. Disease-associated clones were reportedly significantly overrepresented in matched ankylosing spondylitis synovial fluid. A TCR beta motif of several highly homologous variants appeared characteristic of ankylosing spondylitis blood. Earlier authors reported some of these motif variants in reactive arthritis synovial fluid and blood.

The chain links TRBV5-2 to TRBJ1-2; TRBD1, the D gene given by the table, was not confirmed from the DNA. TRBV5-2 is given as a pseudogene. This TCR was sampled from a male donor with ankylosing spondylitis. Material for sequencing was blood, either unsorted or a sorted T cell fraction (not recorded which). CDR3 nucleotides: TGTGCCAGCAACGAACAGGGAAAAGGATACACCTTC. As protein: CASNEQGKGYTF.